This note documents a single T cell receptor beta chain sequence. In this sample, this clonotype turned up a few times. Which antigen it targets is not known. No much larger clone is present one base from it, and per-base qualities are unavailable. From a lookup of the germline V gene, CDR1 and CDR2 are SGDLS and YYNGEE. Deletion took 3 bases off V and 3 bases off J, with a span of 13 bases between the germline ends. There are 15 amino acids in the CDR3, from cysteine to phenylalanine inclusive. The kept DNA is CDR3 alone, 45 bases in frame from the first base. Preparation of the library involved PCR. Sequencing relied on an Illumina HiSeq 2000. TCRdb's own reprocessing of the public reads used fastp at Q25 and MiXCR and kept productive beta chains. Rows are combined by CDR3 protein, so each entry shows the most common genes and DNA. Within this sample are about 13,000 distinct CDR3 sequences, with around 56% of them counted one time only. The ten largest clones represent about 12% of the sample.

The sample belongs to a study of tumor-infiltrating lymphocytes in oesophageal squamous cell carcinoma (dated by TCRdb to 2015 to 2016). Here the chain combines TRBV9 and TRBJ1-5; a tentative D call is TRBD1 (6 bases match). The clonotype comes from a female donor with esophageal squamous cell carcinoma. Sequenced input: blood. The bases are TGTGCCAGCAGCGAGGGGGGGAACCTCAATCAGCCCCAGCATTTT. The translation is CASSEGGNLNQPQHF.